Each of the 10 T cell receptor beta chains below was sequenced from the same sample in a study of CD8 T cells in ankylosing spondylitis. A single record per CDR3 protein comes from TCRdb applying MiXCR to the 5' RACE reads. Of 150,000 to 200,000 distinct CDR3 sequences in the sample, around a sixth were seen once. Sequences were obtained from blood, either unsorted or a sorted T cell fraction (not recorded which). The receptor set was obtained from a male donor aged 5-30 years with ankylosing spondylitis or in good health (not recorded which).

The chain links TRBV20-1 to TRBJ2-3; D not resolved. There are 16 residues in the CDR3. Germline-derived CDR1 and CDR2 are DFQATT and SNEGSKA (reference sequence). The germline V and J ends were trimmed by 2 bases and 1 base, with 16 bases remaining between them. The CDR3 coding sequence is TGCAGTGCTAGATCGCCCCGAGGTAGGGGCACAGATACGCAGTATTTT. The encoded protein is CSARSPRGRGTDTQYF.

V and J are TRBV7-9 and TRBJ2-1; D is perhaps TRBD1 or TRBD2 (5 bases each). Germline lookup yields CDR1 SEHNR and CDR2 FQNEAQ (reference sequence). V was trimmed by 5 bases and J by 4 bases, leaving 15 bases between them. CDR3 length equals 15 residues. The CDR3 reads CASSVGTLHYNEQFF. The DNA for the CDR3 is TGTGCCAGCAGCGTCGGGACCTTACATTACAATGAGCAGTTCTTC.

The chain carries TRBV4-3 and TRBJ2-5, with 8 bases lining up with TRBD2. The V and J ends lost 3 bases and 0 bases, in that order; junction bases with no gene match: 9. The CDR3 has 17 amino acids. Per the germline V gene, CDR1 is LGHNA and CDR2 is YSLEER. CDR3 sequence reads: CASSQTPGREDQETQYF. CDR3 bases: TGCGCCAGCAGCCAGACGCCTGGGCGGGAGGACCAAGAGACCCAGTACTTC.

This clonotype was recorded many times. The J gene is TRBJ2-2, the V gene TRBV12-3 or TRBV12-4; 11 bases map to TRBD2. CDR3 length: 17 residues. V gave up 7 bases and J gave up 3 bases; unmatched junction bases: 10. The CDR3 DNA sequence: TGTGCCAGCACCCCGCGACTAGCGGGAATGTACACCGGGGAGCTGTTTTTT. Protein sequence: CASTPRLAGMYTGELFF.

This clonotype has at least ten counts. The chain joins TRBV6-5 to TRBJ2-6; unclear D gene. This CDR3 contains 18 residues. V lost 2 bases to trimming and J lost 0 bases, with 14 bases between them. CDR1 is MNHEY, CDR2 SVGAGI, per germline. The CDR3 DNA reads as TGTGCCAGCAGTTACGTCTCCGGCTCAGCCTCTGGGGCCAACGTCCTGACTTTC. Translating gives CASSYVSGSASGANVLTF.

This clonotype was observed at least ten times. V gene TRBV5-1 combines with J gene TRBJ2-3; D possibly corresponds to TRBD2 (6 bases). CDR3 size: 15 residues. Trimming stripped 0 bases from V and 2 bases from J, with 10 bases between. Germline V lookup: CDR1 SGHRS, CDR2 YFSETQ. The CDR3 coding sequence is TGCGCCAGCAGCTTGGAGGGCGGGAACACAGATACGCAGTATTTT. Amino acids: CASSLEGGNTDTQYF.

This clonotype was seen many times. The V and J genes are TRBV24-1 and TRBJ2-2; D ambiguous. V dropped 6 bases and J dropped 6 bases, with 7 bases sitting between them. Germline CDR1 reads KGHDR; CDR2 reads SFDVKD. This CDR3 has 12 amino acids. This CDR3 reads CATSPSAGELFF. CDR3 DNA: TGTGCCACCAGTCCATCGGCCGGGGAGCTGTTTTTT.

V and J are TRBV11-3 and TRBJ2-7, with D possibly being TRBD2 (5 bases). CDR1 and CDR2 (germline): SGHNT, YENEEA. Trimming took 2 bases from V and 7 from J, leaving 12 bases between them. This CDR3 has 13 amino acids. DNA of the CDR3: TGTGCCAGCAGCTTAACCATGAGCGGTGAGCAGTACGTC. This gives the protein CASSLTMSGEQYV.

This clonotype was observed at least ten times. The genes are TRBV20-1 and TRBJ2-2; perhaps TRBD1 as D (5 bases). Per germline, CDR1 DFQATT and CDR2 SNEGSKA (reference sequence). Deletions cut 4 bases from V and 1 base from J, with 10 bases between. There are 14 residues in the CDR3. CDR3 loop: CSAKFQGNTGELFF. The CDR3 bases are TGCAGTGCTAAATTCCAGGGGAACACCGGGGAGCTGTTTTTT.

This clonotype appeared many times. The chain links TRBV12-3 or TRBV12-4 to TRBJ2-3, with a possible D match to TRBD2 (6 bases). CDR3 length equals 15 residues. V was clipped by 3 bases and J by 3 bases, with 13 bases between them. In nucleotides, the CDR3 is TGTGCCAGCAGTTTTCGCGCGGGAAAGACAGATACGCAGTATTTT. It is translated as CASSFRAGKTDTQYF.